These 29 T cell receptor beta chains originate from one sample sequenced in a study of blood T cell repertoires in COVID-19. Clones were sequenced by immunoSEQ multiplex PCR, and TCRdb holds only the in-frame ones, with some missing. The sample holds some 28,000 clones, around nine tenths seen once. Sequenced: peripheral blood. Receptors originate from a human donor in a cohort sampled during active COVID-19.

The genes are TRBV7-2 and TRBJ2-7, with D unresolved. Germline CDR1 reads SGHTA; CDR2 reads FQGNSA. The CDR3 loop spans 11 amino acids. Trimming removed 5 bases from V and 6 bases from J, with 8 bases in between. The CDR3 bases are TGTGCCAGCAGCAGCCTTAGCGAGCAGTACTTC. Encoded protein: CASSSLSEQYF.

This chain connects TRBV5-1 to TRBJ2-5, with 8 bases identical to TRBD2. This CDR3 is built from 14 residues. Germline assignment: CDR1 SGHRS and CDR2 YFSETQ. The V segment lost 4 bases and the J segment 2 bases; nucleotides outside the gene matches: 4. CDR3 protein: CASSPPGGQETQYF. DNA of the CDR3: TGCGCCAGCAGCCCACCGGGGGGGCAAGAGACCCAGTACTTC.

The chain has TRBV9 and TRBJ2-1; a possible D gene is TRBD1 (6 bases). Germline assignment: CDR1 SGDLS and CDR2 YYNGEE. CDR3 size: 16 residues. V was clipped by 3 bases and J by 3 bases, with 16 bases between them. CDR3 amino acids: CASSATGRANYNEQFF. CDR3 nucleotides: TGTGCCAGCAGCGCTACAGGGCGAGCTAACTACAATGAGCAGTTCTTC.

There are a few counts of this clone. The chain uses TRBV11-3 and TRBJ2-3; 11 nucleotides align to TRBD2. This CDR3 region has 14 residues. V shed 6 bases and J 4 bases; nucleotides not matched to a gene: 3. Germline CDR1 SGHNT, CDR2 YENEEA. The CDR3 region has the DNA TGTGCCAGCAGAGTAGCGGGAGGGGCAGATACGCAGTATTTT. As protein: CASRVAGGADTQYF.

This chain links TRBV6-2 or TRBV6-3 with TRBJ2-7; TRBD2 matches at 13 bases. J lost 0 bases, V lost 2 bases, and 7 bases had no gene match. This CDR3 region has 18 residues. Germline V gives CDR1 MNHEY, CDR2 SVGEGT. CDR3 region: CASSYRLAGGLGSYEQYF. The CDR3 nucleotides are TGTGCCAGCAGTTACCGACTAGCGGGAGGCCTGGGCTCCTACGAGCAGTACTTC.

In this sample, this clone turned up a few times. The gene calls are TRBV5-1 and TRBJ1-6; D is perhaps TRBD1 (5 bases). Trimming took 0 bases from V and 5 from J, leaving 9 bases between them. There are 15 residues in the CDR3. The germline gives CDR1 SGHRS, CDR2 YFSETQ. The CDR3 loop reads CASSLADSNNSPLHF. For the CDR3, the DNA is TGCGCCAGCAGCTTGGCTGACAGTAATAATTCACCCCTCCACTTT. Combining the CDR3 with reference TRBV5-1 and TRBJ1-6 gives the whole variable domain KAGVTQTPRYLIKTRGQQVTLSCSPISGHRSVSWYQQTPGQGLQFLFEYFSETQRNKGNFPGRFSGRQFSNSRSEMNVSTLELGDSALYLCASSLADSNNSPLHFGNGTRLTVT.

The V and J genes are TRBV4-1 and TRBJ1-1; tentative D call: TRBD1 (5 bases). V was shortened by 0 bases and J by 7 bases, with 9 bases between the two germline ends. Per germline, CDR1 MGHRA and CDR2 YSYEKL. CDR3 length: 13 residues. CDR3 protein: CASSQEGAGEAFF. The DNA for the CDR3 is TGCGCCAGCAGCCAAGAAGGGGCAGGTGAAGCTTTCTTT.

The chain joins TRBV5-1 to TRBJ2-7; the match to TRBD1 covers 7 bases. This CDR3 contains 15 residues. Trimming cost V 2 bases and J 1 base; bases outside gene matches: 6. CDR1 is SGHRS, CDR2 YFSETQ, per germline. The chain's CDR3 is CASSFWTGTSYEQYF. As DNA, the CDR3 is TGCGCCAGCAGCTTTTGGACAGGCACATCCTACGAGCAGTACTTC.

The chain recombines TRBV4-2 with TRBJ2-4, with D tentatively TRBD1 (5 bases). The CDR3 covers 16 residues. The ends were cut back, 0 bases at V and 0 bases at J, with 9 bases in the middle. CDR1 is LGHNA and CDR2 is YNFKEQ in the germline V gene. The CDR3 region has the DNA TGTGCCAGCAGCCAAGATCAGGGCCGAGCCAAAAACATTCAGTACTTC. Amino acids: CASSQDQGRAKNIQYF.

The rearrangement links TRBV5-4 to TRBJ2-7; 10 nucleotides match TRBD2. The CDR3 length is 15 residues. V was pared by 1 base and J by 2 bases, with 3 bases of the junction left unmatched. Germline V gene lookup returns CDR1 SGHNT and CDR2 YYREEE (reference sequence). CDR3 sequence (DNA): TGTGCCAGCAGCTTGAGTCTAGCGGGGGCCTACGAGCAGTACTTC. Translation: CASSLSLAGAYEQYF.

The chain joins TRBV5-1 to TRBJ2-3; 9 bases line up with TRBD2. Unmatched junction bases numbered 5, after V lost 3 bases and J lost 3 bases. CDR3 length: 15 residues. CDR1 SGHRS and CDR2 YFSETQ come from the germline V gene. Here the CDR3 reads CASSWGAGGTDTQYF. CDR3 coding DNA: TGCGCCAGCAGCTGGGGTGCGGGGGGGACAGATACGCAGTATTTT. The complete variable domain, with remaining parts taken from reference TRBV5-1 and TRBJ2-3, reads KAGVTQTPRYLIKTRGQQVTLSCSPISGHRSVSWYQQTPGQGLQFLFEYFSETQRNKGNFPGRFSGRQFSNSRSEMNVSTLELGDSALYLCASSWGAGGTDTQYFGPGTRLTVL.

In DNA form, the CDR3 reads TGCGCCAGCAGTCCTACCGGGAGACACATCTCTGGAAACACCATATATTTT. Translated, it gives CASSPTGRHISGNTIYF. This chain links TRBV5-1 with TRBJ1-3; D is unclear. V lost 5 bases and J 0 bases, leaving 18 bases between the germline ends. The CDR3 runs to 17 residues. Germline-derived CDR1 and CDR2 are SGHRS and YFSETQ.

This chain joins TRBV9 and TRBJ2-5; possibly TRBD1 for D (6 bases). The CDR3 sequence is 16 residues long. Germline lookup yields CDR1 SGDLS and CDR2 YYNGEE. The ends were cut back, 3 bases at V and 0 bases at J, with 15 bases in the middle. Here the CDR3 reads CASSAPGDGDQETQYF. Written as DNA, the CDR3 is TGTGCCAGCAGCGCGCCAGGGGACGGTGACCAAGAGACCCAGTACTTC.

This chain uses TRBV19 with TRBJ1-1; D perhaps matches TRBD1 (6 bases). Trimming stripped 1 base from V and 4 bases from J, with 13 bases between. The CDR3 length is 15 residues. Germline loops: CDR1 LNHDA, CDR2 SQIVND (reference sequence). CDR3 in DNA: TGTGCCAGTAGTATAGGTGCGGGGGGCTTCACTGAAGCTTTCTTT. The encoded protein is CASSIGAGGFTEAFF.

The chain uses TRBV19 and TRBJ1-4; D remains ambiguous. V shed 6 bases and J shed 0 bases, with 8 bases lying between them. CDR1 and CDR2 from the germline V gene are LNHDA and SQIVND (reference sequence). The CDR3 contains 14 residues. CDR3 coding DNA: TGTGCCAGTAGAGATCCAGCAACTAATGAAAAACTGTTTTTT. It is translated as CASRDPATNEKLFF.

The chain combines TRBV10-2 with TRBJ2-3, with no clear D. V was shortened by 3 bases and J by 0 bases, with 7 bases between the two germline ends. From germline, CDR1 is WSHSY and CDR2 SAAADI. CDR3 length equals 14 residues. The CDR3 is CASSDLGSTDTQYF. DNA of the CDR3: TGCGCCAGCAGTGACTTGGGCAGCACAGATACGCAGTATTTT.

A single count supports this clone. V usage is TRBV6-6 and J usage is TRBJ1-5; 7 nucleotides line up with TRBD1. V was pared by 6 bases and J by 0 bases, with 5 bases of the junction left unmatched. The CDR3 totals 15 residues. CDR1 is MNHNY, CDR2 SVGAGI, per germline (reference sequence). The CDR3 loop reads CASRGTEHSNQPQHF. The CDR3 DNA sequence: TGTGCCAGCAGAGGGACAGAACATAGCAATCAGCCCCAGCATTTT.

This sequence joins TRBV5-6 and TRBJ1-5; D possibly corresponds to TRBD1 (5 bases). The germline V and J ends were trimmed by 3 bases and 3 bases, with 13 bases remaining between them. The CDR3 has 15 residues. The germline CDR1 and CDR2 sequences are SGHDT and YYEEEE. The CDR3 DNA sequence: TGTGCCAGCAGCTCGGCCGGGGGAACCAATCAGCCCCAGCATTTT. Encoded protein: CASSSAGGTNQPQHF.

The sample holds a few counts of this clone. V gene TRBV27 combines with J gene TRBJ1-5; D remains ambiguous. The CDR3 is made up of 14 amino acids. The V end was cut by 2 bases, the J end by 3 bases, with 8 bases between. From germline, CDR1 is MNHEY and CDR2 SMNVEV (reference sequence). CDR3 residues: CASSLGGINQPQHF. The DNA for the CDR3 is TGTGCCAGCAGTTTAGGAGGGATCAATCAGCCCCAGCATTTT.

CDR3 amino acids: CASSLSVAGGQETQYF. Written as DNA, the CDR3 is TGTGCCAGCAGCTTAAGCGTCGCGGGGGGACAAGAGACCCAGTACTTC. The V call is TRBV7-2, the J call TRBJ2-5; 8 positions agree with TRBD2. Per the germline V gene, CDR1 is SGHTA and CDR2 is FQGNSA. The V segment lost 2 bases and the J segment 2 bases; nucleotides outside the gene matches: 7. The CDR3 extends over 16 amino acids.

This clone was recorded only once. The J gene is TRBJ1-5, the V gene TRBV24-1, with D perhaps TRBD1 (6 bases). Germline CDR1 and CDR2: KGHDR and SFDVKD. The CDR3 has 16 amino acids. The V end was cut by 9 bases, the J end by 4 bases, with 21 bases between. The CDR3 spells CATWVQGPLSNQPQHF. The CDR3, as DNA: TGTGCCACCTGGGTGCAGGGGCCTTTAAGTAATCAGCCCCAGCATTTT.

The CDR3 coding sequence is TGTGCCAGTTGTTTAGGGGGACGCGGCTACACCTTC. As protein: CASCLGGRGYTF. The genes are TRBV3-1 (or the pseudogene TRBV3-2) and TRBJ1-2, with D perhaps TRBD1 (6 bases). The V end lost 9 bases, the J end lost 8 bases, and 16 bases lay between the germline ends. In germline, CDR1 is LGHDT, CDR2 YNNKEL (reference sequence). CDR3 length equals 12 residues.

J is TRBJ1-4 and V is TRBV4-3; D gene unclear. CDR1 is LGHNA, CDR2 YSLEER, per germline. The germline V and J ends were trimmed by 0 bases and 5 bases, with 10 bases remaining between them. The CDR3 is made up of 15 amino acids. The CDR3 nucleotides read TGCGCCAGCAGCCAAGAGGATCGAGGGAATGAAAAACTGTTTTTT. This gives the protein CASSQEDRGNEKLFF.

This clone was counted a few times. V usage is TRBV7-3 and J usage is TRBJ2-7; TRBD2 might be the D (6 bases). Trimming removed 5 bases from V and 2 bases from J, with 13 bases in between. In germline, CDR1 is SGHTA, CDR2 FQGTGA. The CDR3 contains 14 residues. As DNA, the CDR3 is TGTGCCAGCAGCCCAGGTGGGGAGGCCTACGAGCAGTACTTC. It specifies CASSPGGEAYEQYF.

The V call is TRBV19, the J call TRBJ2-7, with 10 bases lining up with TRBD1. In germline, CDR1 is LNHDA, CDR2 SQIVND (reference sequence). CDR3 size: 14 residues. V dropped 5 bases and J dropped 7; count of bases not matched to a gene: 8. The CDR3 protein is CASSPGTGAREQYF. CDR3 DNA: TGTGCCAGTAGTCCAGGGACAGGGGCCAGGGAGCAGTACTTC.

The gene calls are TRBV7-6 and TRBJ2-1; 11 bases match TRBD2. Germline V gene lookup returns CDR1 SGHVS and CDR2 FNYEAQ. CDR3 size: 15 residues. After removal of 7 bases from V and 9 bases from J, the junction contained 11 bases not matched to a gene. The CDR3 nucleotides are TGTGCCAGCAAAACTTTACTAGCGGGAGACGGTGAGCAGTTCTTC. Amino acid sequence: CASKTLLAGDGEQFF.

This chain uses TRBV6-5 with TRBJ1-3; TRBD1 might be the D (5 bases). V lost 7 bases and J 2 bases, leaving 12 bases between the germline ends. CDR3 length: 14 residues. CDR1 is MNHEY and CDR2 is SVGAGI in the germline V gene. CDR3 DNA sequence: TGTGCCAGCACTTTTTCAGGGCCTGGAAACACCATATATTTT. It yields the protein CASTFSGPGNTIYF.

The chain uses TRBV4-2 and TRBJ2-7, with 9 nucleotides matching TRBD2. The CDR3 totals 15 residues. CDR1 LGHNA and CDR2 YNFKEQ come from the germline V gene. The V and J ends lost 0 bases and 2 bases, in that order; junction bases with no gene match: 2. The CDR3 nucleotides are TGTGCCAGCAGCCAAGATGGCGGGGGGGCCTACGAGCAGTACTTC. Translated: CASSQDGGGAYEQYF.

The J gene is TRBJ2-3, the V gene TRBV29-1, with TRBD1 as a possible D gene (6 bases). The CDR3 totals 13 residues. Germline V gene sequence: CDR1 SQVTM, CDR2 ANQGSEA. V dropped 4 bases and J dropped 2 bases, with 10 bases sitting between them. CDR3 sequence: CSVVGGNTDTQYF. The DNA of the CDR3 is TGCAGCGTTGTAGGGGGAAACACAGATACGCAGTATTTT.